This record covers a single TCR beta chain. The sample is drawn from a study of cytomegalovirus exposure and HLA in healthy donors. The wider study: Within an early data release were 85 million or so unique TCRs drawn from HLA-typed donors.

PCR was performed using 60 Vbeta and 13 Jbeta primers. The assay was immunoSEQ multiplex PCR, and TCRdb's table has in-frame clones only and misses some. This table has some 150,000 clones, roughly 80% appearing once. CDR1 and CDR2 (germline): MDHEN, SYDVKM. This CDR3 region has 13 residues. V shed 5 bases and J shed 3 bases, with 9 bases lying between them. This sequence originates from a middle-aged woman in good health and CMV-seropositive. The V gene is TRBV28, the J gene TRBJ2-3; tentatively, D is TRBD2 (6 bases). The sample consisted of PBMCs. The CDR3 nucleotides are TGTGCCAGCAGTACACGGGGGACAGATACGCAGTATTTT. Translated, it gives CASSTRGTDTQYF.